One sample yielded the 4 T cell receptor beta chains listed below, sequenced in a study of blood T cell repertoires in COVID-19 (dated by TCRdb to the early 2020s). The library was built by means of the immunoSEQ multiplex PCR assay. TCRdb obtained this table from immuneACCESS and retained in-frame rearrangements with V and J assigned. These tables miss some clones; where compared with another copy, unresolved V genes account for less than half of the shortfall, and the remainder is unexplained. The sample includes under 300,000 clones, with roughly nine tenths observed a single time. The top ten clonotypes cover under 6.5% of the sample. The sequenced material came from peripheral blood. Source of these receptors: a man in his 60s with acute or convalescent COVID-19.

The chain combines TRBV29-1 with TRBJ2-7, with D perhaps matching TRBD1 (6 bases). V was clipped by 4 bases and J by 3 bases, with 13 bases between them. The CDR3 loop spans 13 amino acids. Germline lookup yields CDR1 SQVTM and CDR2 ANQGSEA. CDR3 bases: TGCAGCGTTGTGACAGGAGGTAGCTACGAGCAGTACTTC. Protein: CSVVTGGSYEQYF.

The chain recombines TRBV20-1 with TRBJ2-3; TRBD2 might be the D (6 bases). Between the trimmed V and J ends, which lost 3 bases and 3 bases, there was a span of 16 bases. The CDR3 is made up of 15 amino acids. The germline CDR1 and CDR2 sequences are DFQATT and SNEGSKA (reference sequence). As DNA, the CDR3 is TGCAGTGCTAGTAGGTTGCGGGACGAGACAGATACGCAGTATTTT. Protein product: CSASRLRDETDTQYF.

Points on this clone: Germline and junction disagree at one end, which may indicate a read error. The gene calls are TRBV5-1 and TRBJ2-1; TRBD2 aligns across 7 bases. Per the germline V gene, CDR1 is SGHRS and CDR2 is YFSETQ. CDR3 length: 12 amino acids. CDR3 bases: TGCGCCAGCAGGACTGGGGTGCGGGAGCCGTTCTTC. Protein sequence: CASRTGVREPFF.

Notes on this clone: The junction differs from germline at one of its ends, possibly a read error. The chain is built from TRBV7-3 and TRBJ2-5; D possibly corresponds to TRBD1 (5 bases). CDR1 is SGHTA and CDR2 is FQGTGA in the germline V gene. This CDR3 contains 14 residues. Written as DNA, the CDR3 is TGTGCCAGCAGCCTAACAGGTTCAGGAGAGACCCAGTACTTC. This encodes CASSLTGSGETQYF.